The table lists the clone carrying this T cell receptor beta chain with many counts. Its specificity is unknown. This sample was included in a study of regulatory T cells in long-lasting Graves disease. Overall study results and limits: The work looked only at peripheral blood and did not look at thyroid tissue. TRBV28, TRBJ1-2 and TRBJ2-5 were segments that persistent disease favored.

Described time point: newly diagnosed GD, antithyroid drugs for less than 3 months. There was RNA extracted from PBMCs, and the TCR library was made from it. Library construction for TCR beta used iRepertoire HTBI primers and Arm-PCR of CDR3 regions. TCRdb re-called the multiplex PCR reads with MiXCR, one entry per CDR3 protein. The sample includes about 560,000 distinct CDR3 sequences, 16% seen only once; the top ten take about 12%. CDR1 is MDHEN and CDR2 is SYDVKM in the germline V gene. With 8 bases removed from V and 6 bases from J, the gap between germline ends came to 20 bases. The CDR3 length is 14 residues. In addition, the sample was reused for a study of T cells in Graves' hyperthyroidism and ophthalmopathy. That study reports: The patients, who ranged from 18 to 65 in age, presented with newly diagnosed hyperthyroidism lasting under 2 months.

This clonotype originated in a man between 18 and 29 years old with Graves disease. The rearrangement uses TRBV28 and TRBJ2-7; no definite D call. The starting material was peripheral blood mononuclear cells (PBMCs), obtained at new diagnosis, from a patient treated with antithyroid drugs. The CDR3 nucleotides are TGTGCCAGCTATTATAACGGTGAAAGGGTCGAGCAGTACTTC. This translates into CASYYNGERVEQYF.